These 22 T cell receptor beta chains came from one sample sequenced in a study of blood T cell repertoires in COVID-19. Generated by immunoSEQ multiplex PCR, the TCRdb table keeps only in-frame clones and is missing some. Of 15,000 to 20,000 clones in the sample, about 85% were seen once. Sequences were obtained from peripheral blood. The receptors derive from a human donor in a cohort sampled during active COVID-19.

The chain combines TRBV19 with TRBJ2-7; maybe TRBD2 (5 bases). This CDR3 contains 13 residues. The V and J ends lost 6 bases and 6 bases respectively, with 15 bases between them. Germline V lookup: CDR1 LNHDA, CDR2 SQIVND (reference sequence). The CDR3 reads CASSFSNGVEQYF. The CDR3 coding sequence is TGTGCCAGTAGCTTTAGCAACGGGGTCGAGCAGTACTTC.

This clone showed up just a few times. The genes are TRBV18 and TRBJ2-6; 8 nucleotides line up with TRBD2. Germline loops: CDR1 KGHSH, CDR2 LQKENI. The CDR3 is 17 amino acids. The V and J ends lost 6 bases and 0 bases, in that order; junction bases with no gene match: 7. The CDR3 here is CASSPAGAGSGANVLTF. CDR3 bases: TGTGCCAGCTCGCCAGCGGGGGCCGGCTCTGGGGCCAACGTCCTGACTTTC.

A single count supports this clone. The chain joins TRBV11-2 to TRBJ2-2; perhaps TRBD1 as D (6 bases). This CDR3 spans 14 amino acids. The germline V gene has CDR1 SGHAT and CDR2 FQNNGV. Trimming left V 5 bases short and J 2 bases short, with 9 bases between. The CDR3 reads CASSEQGNTGELFF. The CDR3 DNA is TGTGCCAGCAGCGAACAGGGAAACACCGGGGAGCTGTTTTTT.

This rearrangement joins TRBV7-9 to TRBJ2-7; 14 positions agree with TRBD2. Per germline, CDR1 SEHNR and CDR2 FQNEAQ (reference sequence). Trimming took 6 bases from V and 2 from J; bases not matched to a gene: 3. The CDR3 consists of 15 residues. The DNA of the CDR3 is TGTGCCAGCAGTTTGACTAGCGGGGGGGCCTACGAGCAGTACTTC. Translation gives CASSLTSGGAYEQYF.

This clone has only one observation. The V and J genes are TRBV14 and TRBJ2-1; D perhaps matches TRBD1 (5 bases). Germline V gene data show CDR1 as SGHDN and CDR2 as FVKESK. CDR3 length: 12 residues. V lost 1 base and J lost 10, with 8 bases in between. CDR3 sequence reads: CASSQGSGEQFF. CDR3 nucleotide sequence: TGTGCCAGCAGCCAAGGCTCAGGGGAGCAGTTCTTC.

The chain has TRBV3-1 (or the pseudogene TRBV3-2) and TRBJ1-4; TRBD1 agrees at 7 bases. V dropped 4 bases and J dropped 11; count of bases not matched to a gene: 10. The V gene's germline CDR1 is LGHDT and CDR2 YNNKEL (reference sequence). There are 14 residues in the CDR3. CDR3 bases: TGTGCCAGCAGCCCCGTCCCAACAGGGGACAAACTGTTTTTT. Translation gives CASSPVPTGDKLFF.

This clone was seen just once. V gene TRBV4-2 combines with J gene TRBJ2-7, with TRBD1 identical over 9 bases. The V and J ends lost 3 bases and 3 bases, in that order; junction bases with no gene match: 6. The length of the CDR3 is 15 residues. Germline V lookup: CDR1 LGHNA, CDR2 YNFKEQ. The CDR3 spells CASSQGTGTGYEQYF. The CDR3 nucleotides are TGTGCCAGCAGCCAGGGGACAGGGACGGGCTACGAGCAGTACTTC.

The CDR3 here is CASRASGGGETQYF. For the CDR3, the DNA is TGTGCCAGCAGGGCTAGCGGGGGTGGGGAGACCCAGTACTTC. The chain recombines TRBV2 with TRBJ2-5, with 10 bases fitting TRBD2. Germline loops: CDR1 SNHLY, CDR2 FYNNEI. After removal of 6 bases from V and 5 bases from J, the junction contained 6 bases not matched to a gene. CDR3 length: 14 residues.

This chain joins TRBV12-3 or TRBV12-4 and TRBJ1-1, with no clear D. The V end was cut by 0 bases, the J end by 7 bases, with 9 bases between. CDR3 length: 13 residues. The CDR3 protein is CASSLARQNEAFF. The CDR3 nucleotides read TGTGCCAGCAGTTTAGCGCGGCAGAATGAAGCTTTCTTT.

The chain links TRBV6-5 to TRBJ2-3; D perhaps matches TRBD2 (7 bases). Germline V CDR1 and CDR2: MNHEY, SVGAGI. This CDR3 spans 16 amino acids. Trimming left V 0 bases short and J 6 bases short, with 16 bases between. CDR3 bases: TGTGCCAGCAGTTACTCCGGGCGGGGGCTGGGGGATACGCAGTATTTT. Its protein product is CASSYSGRGLGDTQYF.

The rearrangement links TRBV20-1 to TRBJ2-5; D is unclear. The CDR3 is made up of 11 amino acids. The germline CDR1 and CDR2 sequences are DFQATT and SNEGSKA (reference sequence). Between the trimmed V and J ends, which lost 6 bases and 7 bases, there was a span of 12 bases. CDR3 sequence: CSALDTATQYF. As DNA, the CDR3 is TGCAGTGCCTTAGACACCGCGACCCAGTACTTC.

V and J are TRBV12-3 or TRBV12-4 and TRBJ1-2; D call uncertain. The V end was cut by 1 base, the J end by 4 bases, with 7 bases between. The CDR3 is 13 amino acids. The CDR3 coding sequence is TGTGCCAGCAGTTTAGGGCGGAGCTATGGCTACACCTTC. Translated, it gives CASSLGRSYGYTF.

CDR3 sequence reads: CASSFQEADEQFF. The CDR3 DNA follows: TGTGCCAGCAGCTTCCAGGAGGCGGATGAGCAGTTCTTC. This rearrangement joins TRBV7-8 to TRBJ2-1; D might be TRBD2 (5 bases). The germline V gene has CDR1 SGHVS and CDR2 FQNEAQ. The CDR3 runs 13 residues. Deletions cut 3 bases from V and 8 bases from J, with 11 bases between.

This clone appeared a single time. The chain employs TRBV11-2 and TRBJ2-3, with TRBD2 matching over 9 bases. Per the germline V gene, CDR1 is SGHAT and CDR2 is FQNNGV. The CDR3 is 15 amino acids. V was pared by 3 bases and J by 1 base, with 2 bases of the junction left unmatched. The CDR3 DNA is TGTGCCAGCAGCTTGAGCGGGGGGCGCACAGATACGCAGTATTTT. This translates into CASSLSGGRTDTQYF.

CDR3 loop: CASSRAQGGNTEAFF. CDR3 nucleotide sequence: TGTGCCAGCAGCCGAGCTCAGGGGGGGAACACTGAAGCTTTCTTT. The rearrangement links TRBV3-1 (or the pseudogene TRBV3-2) to TRBJ1-1; 7 bases fit TRBD1. The CDR3 totals 15 residues. Germline assignment: CDR1 LGHDT and CDR2 YNNKEL (reference sequence). Trimming took 4 bases from V and 1 from J; bases not matched to a gene: 6.

This rearrangement joins TRBV18 to TRBJ2-5; tentative D call: TRBD1 (5 bases). V lost 4 bases, J lost 2 bases, and 5 bases lay in between. The CDR3 has 12 residues. Germline values: CDR1 KGHSH, CDR2 LQKENI. The CDR3 here is CASSQGQETQYF. CDR3 DNA: TGTGCCAGCTCACAGGGGCAAGAGACCCAGTACTTC.

CDR3 DNA sequence: TGTGCCAGTAGTACAGGACAGGGCAGGGAGGAAGCTTTCTTT. Encoded protein: CASSTGQGREEAFF. The rearrangement uses TRBV19 and TRBJ1-1, with 8 bases identical to TRBD1. Losses at the gene ends were 4 bases for V and 8 bases for J; bases not matched to a gene: 9. Germline V gene lookup returns CDR1 LNHDA and CDR2 SQIVND (reference sequence). The CDR3 has 14 amino acids.

This sequence joins TRBV3-1 (or the pseudogene TRBV3-2) and TRBJ1-5, with D perhaps TRBD1 (5 bases). This CDR3 spans 15 amino acids. V lost 3 bases and J lost 2, with 11 bases in between. The germline gives CDR1 LGHDT, CDR2 YNNKEL (reference sequence). In DNA form, the CDR3 reads TGTGCCAGCAGCCAGGGGGGGACGGGCAATCAGCCCCAGCATTTT. It yields the protein CASSQGGTGNQPQHF.

The chain joins TRBV5-4 to TRBJ2-1; TRBD2 matches at 11 bases. Germline lookup yields CDR1 SGHNT and CDR2 YYREEE (reference sequence). CDR3 size: 15 residues. J gave up 6 bases and V 4 bases, and 6 bases lay outside the gene matches. The CDR3 is CASSLSGGAGNEQFF. The CDR3 DNA reads TGTGCCAGCAGCCTTAGCGGGGGGGCCGGCAATGAGCAGTTCTTC. The whole variable domain, filled in from reference TRBV5-4 and TRBJ2-1, reads ETGVTQSPTHLIKTRGQQVTLRCSSQSGHNTVSWYQQALGQGPQFIFQYYREEENGRGNFPPRFSGLQFPNYSSELNVNALELDDSALYLCASSLSGGAGNEQFFGPGTRLTVL.

V usage is TRBV7-9 and J usage is TRBJ1-4; 10 nucleotides agree with TRBD1. CDR3 length: 18 amino acids. The V gene's germline CDR1 is SEHNR and CDR2 FQNEAQ (reference sequence). V trimming: 5 bases; J trimming: 6 bases; junction bases outside the gene matches: 15. Here the CDR3 reads CASSTGTGAQHGHEKLFF. The CDR3 coding sequence is TGTGCCAGCAGCACCGGGACAGGGGCCCAACACGGGCATGAAAAACTGTTTTTT.

V is TRBV19 and J is TRBJ2-3; D is uncertain. There are 15 residues in the CDR3. V was shortened by 4 bases and J by 4 bases, with 15 bases between the two germline ends. Germline V gene sequence: CDR1 LNHDA, CDR2 SQIVND (reference sequence). In DNA, the CDR3 is TGTGCCAGTAGTAAGCCACTTACCGGAGCAGATACGCAGTATTTT. This sequence encodes CASSKPLTGADTQYF.

CDR3 in DNA: TGCGCCAGCAGCTCGGACGCGGGAGGCTACACCTTC. This codes for CASSSDAGGYTF. The rearrangement joins TRBV5-1 to TRBJ1-2, with D unresolved. The CDR3 sequence is 12 residues long. Deletions cut 3 bases from V and 8 bases from J, with 11 bases between. Germline-derived CDR1 and CDR2 are SGHRS and YFSETQ.